One and the same sample provided the 16 T cell receptor beta chains below, sequenced in a study of T cell repertoires in cytomegalovirus infection. These TCRs are of unknown antigen specificity. Using its own MiXCR run on the reads, TCRdb lists one record per CDR3 protein. The top ten clones hold 12% of a sample with roughly 860,000 distinct CDR3 sequences, 30% to 35% of them seen once. The material was cultured CD8+ T cells from PBMCs, obtained from culture after CMV antigen stimulation. These receptors all stem from a human donor in good health (CMV status not recorded). Some clones in this sample may be carry-over from other donors' samples.

This clonotype showed up just a few times. The chain has TRBV10-2 and TRBJ2-7; perhaps TRBD2 as D (6 bases). The CDR3 totals 13 residues. The germline V and J ends were trimmed by 9 bases and 2 bases, with 14 bases remaining between them. In germline, CDR1 is WSHSY, CDR2 SAAADI. CDR3 amino acids: CASYPGGPYEQYF. As DNA, the CDR3 is TGCGCCAGTTACCCCGGGGGACCCTACGAGCAGTACTTC.

The chain carries TRBV6-6 and TRBJ2-1; 12 bases match TRBD2. The J segment lost 2 bases and the V segment lost 6 bases, leaving 5 bases of the junction unmatched. The V gene's germline CDR1 is MNHNY and CDR2 SVGAGI (reference sequence). This CDR3 is built from 16 residues. CDR3 coding DNA: TGTGCCAGCAGCACTAGCGGGGGGACCGCCTACAATGAGCAGTTCTTC. This sequence encodes CASSTSGGTAYNEQFF.

The chain has TRBV20-1 and TRBJ1-1; D call uncertain. The CDR3 has 16 residues. The germline CDR1 and CDR2 sequences are DFQATT and SNEGSKA (reference sequence). The V end was cut by 7 bases, the J end by 0 bases, with 21 bases between. The CDR3 spells CSVDDPIGNLNTEAFF. Here the CDR3 DNA reads TGCAGTGTCGATGACCCCATTGGGAACCTGAACACTGAAGCTTTCTTT.

This clonotype was detected many times. The chain links TRBV7-2 to TRBJ1-1; D may be TRBD1 (6 bases). This CDR3 is 14 amino acids long. Per the germline V gene, CDR1 is SGHTA and CDR2 is FQGNSA. Trimming took 5 bases from V and 3 from J, leaving 13 bases between them. The CDR3 spells CASSLSDRYTEAFF. The CDR3 nucleotides are TGTGCCAGCAGCCTTTCCGACAGGTACACTGAAGCTTTCTTT.

The gene calls are TRBV20-1 and TRBJ2-4; TRBD1 matches at 9 bases. V dropped 6 bases and J dropped 5; count of bases not matched to a gene: 8. CDR1 DFQATT and CDR2 SNEGSKA come from the germline V gene (reference sequence). The CDR3 consists of 14 residues. CDR3 bases: TGCAGTGCCCGACCGGGACAGGGAGAAAACATTCAGTACTTC. Amino acids: CSARPGQGENIQYF.

The chain has TRBV23-1 and TRBJ2-6; 9 bases match TRBD1. TRBV23-1 is an open reading frame, and its role is uncertain. The CDR3 has 18 residues. With 8 bases clipped from V and 0 bases from J, the junction kept 11 bases outside the gene matches. The CDR3 DNA is TGCGCCAGCCCTCTACCCGGGACAGGGAGCTCTGGGGCCAACGTCCTGACTTTC. The encoded protein is CASPLPGTGSSGANVLTF.

This clonotype turned up a few times. The V gene is TRBV27, the J gene TRBJ1-3; 7 bases align to TRBD1. This CDR3 has 15 residues. J lost 2 bases, V lost 5 bases, and 6 bases had no gene match. Germline CDR1 reads MNHEY; CDR2 reads SMNVEV (reference sequence). This CDR3 reads CASSQTQGAGNTIYF. CDR3 DNA sequence: TGTGCCAGCAGTCAAACCCAGGGGGCTGGAAACACCATATATTTT.

The rearrangement links TRBV2 to TRBJ1-5; 7 nucleotides match TRBD1. The CDR3 totals 14 residues. Trimming removed 6 bases from V and 2 bases from J; junction bases left unmatched: 4. CDR1 and CDR2 from the germline V gene are SNHLY and FYNNEI. CDR3 nucleotide sequence: TGTGCCAGCAGAGGGACAGTGGGCAATCAGCCCCAGCATTTT. Its translation is CASRGTVGNQPQHF.

On this clonotype itself: A much larger clone differs by one base, so this may be a read error. The chain carries TRBV7-8 and TRBJ2-1; 9 nucleotides line up with TRBD2. Germline-derived CDR1 and CDR2 are SGHVS and FQNEAQ. V was pared by 1 base and J by 7 bases, with 8 bases of the junction left unmatched. This CDR3 contains 16 residues. The CDR3 region has the DNA TGTGCCAGCAGCTTAGTGCGCGGGGGGGCGAGGAATGAGCAGTTCTTC. It specifies CASSLVRGGARNEQFF.

V usage is TRBV24-1 and J usage is TRBJ1-5; no clear D. CDR1 and CDR2 from the germline V gene are KGHDR and SFDVKD. V was shortened by 6 bases and J by 7 bases, with 3 bases between the two germline ends. The CDR3 totals 10 residues. CDR3 coding DNA: TGTGCCACCAGTAACCAGCCCCAGCATTTT. Translated, it gives CATSNQPQHF.

In this sample, this clonotype turned up a few times. The genes are TRBV7-9 and TRBJ2-1; no definite D call. The germline CDR1 and CDR2 sequences are SEHNR and FQNEAQ (reference sequence). Trimming left V 8 bases short and J 0 bases short, with 20 bases between. The CDR3 extends over 17 amino acids. The CDR3 bases are TGTGCCAGCCTCAGCAAAAGTAAAATATTCTCCTACAATGAGCAGTTCTTC. It specifies CASLSKSKIFSYNEQFF.

V usage is TRBV5-4 and J usage is TRBJ2-3, with 12 bases identical to TRBD2. Trimming cost V 4 bases and J 0 bases; bases outside gene matches: 9. This CDR3 contains 18 residues. Germline V gives CDR1 SGHNT, CDR2 YYREEE (reference sequence). The CDR3 DNA follows: TGTGCCAGCAGCGAAACTAGCGGGGGGCCCCATAGCACAGATACGCAGTATTTT. It encodes CASSETSGGPHSTDTQYF. The whole variable domain, filled in from reference TRBV5-4 and TRBJ2-3, reads ETGVTQSPTHLIKTRGQQVTLRCSSQSGHNTVSWYQQALGQGPQFIFQYYREEENGRGNFPPRFSGLQFPNYSSELNVNALELDDSALYLCASSETSGGPHSTDTQYFGPGTRLTVL.

This clonotype was counted many times. The chain recombines TRBV7-3 with TRBJ1-1; TRBD1 aligns across 7 bases. Germline V lookup: CDR1 SGHTA, CDR2 FQGTGA. V gave up 7 bases and J gave up 2 bases; unmatched junction bases: 7. This CDR3 region has 14 residues. CDR3 residues: CASNPGGENTEAFF. CDR3 sequence (DNA): TGTGCCAGCAACCCAGGGGGGGAAAACACTGAAGCTTTCTTT. Full variable domain (outside the CDR3, taken from reference TRBV7-3 and TRBJ1-1): GAGVSQTPSNKVTEKGKYVELRCDPISGHTALYWYRQSLGQGPEFLIYFQGTGAADDSGLPNDRFFAVRPEGSVSTLKIQRTERGDSAVYLCASNPGGENTEAFFGQGTRLTVV.

The CDR3 spells CASSLWAGGLYEQYV. The CDR3 nucleotides are TGTGCCAGCAGCCTGTGGGCTGGGGGTTTGTACGAGCAGTACGTC. This rearrangement joins TRBV5-6 to TRBJ2-7; D may be TRBD1 or TRBD2 (5 bases each). CDR3 length: 15 residues. Trimming removed 4 bases from V and 4 bases from J, with 18 bases in between. Germline V lookup: CDR1 SGHDT, CDR2 YYEEEE.

This clonotype appeared many times. The V call is TRBV7-2, the J call TRBJ2-5, with 7 positions matching TRBD2. J lost 1 base, V lost 2 bases, and 4 bases had no gene match. This CDR3 region has 15 residues. The germline V gene has CDR1 SGHTA and CDR2 FQGNSA. The CDR3 protein is CASSLLGGIQETQYF. CDR3 nucleotides: TGTGCCAGCAGCTTACTGGGGGGGATCCAAGAGACCCAGTACTTC.

The chain couples TRBV6-6 to TRBJ2-7, with D maybe TRBD2 (5 bases). The germline V gene encodes CDR1 MNHNY and CDR2 SVGAGI (reference sequence). CDR3 length equals 14 residues. Trimming stripped 0 bases from V and 2 bases from J, with 8 bases between. The chain's CDR3 is CASSYSVGTYEQYV. The CDR3 coding sequence is TGTGCCAGCAGTTACTCGGTCGGGACCTACGAGCAGTACGTC.